What follows are 15 T cell receptor beta chains derived from one specimen sequenced in a study of blood T cells in healthy people across ages. A second PCR of 7 to 11 cycles used a sample-barcoded 5' primer and a J-beta primer mix. TCRdb passed the 5' RACE reads through MiXCR, listing each CDR3 protein once. The sample has hundreds of thousands of distinct CDR3 sequences; 40% to 50% are singletons. Specimen: blood. These receptors originate from an elderly man in good health.

This clonotype was seen at least ten times. J is TRBJ2-5 and V is TRBV2, with 8 bases identical to TRBD1. The V segment lost 3 bases and the J segment 1 base; nucleotides outside the gene matches: 4. Germline V gives CDR1 SNHLY, CDR2 FYNNEI. The CDR3 sequence is 15 residues long. CDR3 protein: CASSEGQALQETQYF. In DNA form, the CDR3 reads TGTGCCAGCAGTGAGGGACAGGCGCTCCAAGAGACCCAGTACTTC.

The rearrangement uses TRBV10-3 and TRBJ2-5; D not resolved. The CDR3 loop spans 12 amino acids. V was shortened by 0 bases and J by 11 bases, with 10 bases between the two germline ends. The V gene's germline CDR1 is ENHRY and CDR2 SYGVKD. DNA of the CDR3: TGTGCCATCAGTGAGTCGCAAAATGAGCAGTACTTC. Protein: CAISESQNEQYF.

The rearrangement uses TRBV6-2 or TRBV6-3 and TRBJ1-2, with TRBD1 matching over 8 bases. The CDR3 contains 14 residues. Germline CDR1 is MNHEY and CDR2 is SVGEGT. The ends lost 5 bases at V and 3 bases at J; junction bases unmatched: 5. The CDR3 spells CASSGQGVDYGYTF. The DNA of the CDR3 is TGTGCCAGCAGTGGACAGGGAGTTGACTATGGCTACACCTTC.

Notes on this clonotype: A much larger clone is a single base away; this may be a read error. The CDR3 loop is CASSYGTSSNTLYEQYF. As DNA, the CDR3 is TGTGCCAGCAGTTACGGGACTAGCAGTAACACCCTTTACGAGCAGTACTTC. The chain has TRBV6-6 and TRBJ2-5; 9 bases line up with TRBD2. The end of the DNA fits TRBJ2-7 better, so the J call may be wrong. CDR1 and CDR2 from the germline V gene are MNHNY and SVGAGI (reference sequence). The CDR3 extends over 17 amino acids.

This clonotype was detected ten times or more. This chain uses TRBV27 with TRBJ1-2, with 8 bases fitting TRBD1. This CDR3 is built from 15 residues. Germline loops: CDR1 MNHEY, CDR2 SMNVEV (reference sequence). The V gene end was trimmed by 4 bases and the J gene end by 2 bases; junction bases not matched to a gene: 6. CDR3 in DNA: TGTGCCAGCAGTTCACGGACAGGGAAGAACTATGGCTACACCTTC. Amino acid sequence: CASSSRTGKNYGYTF.

This clonotype was observed at least ten times. Here the CDR3 DNA reads TGTGCCAGCAGTAGGGGACAGGGCTACGAGCAGTACTTC. It yields the protein CASSRGQGYEQYF. V is TRBV6-2 or TRBV6-3 and J is TRBJ2-7; 9 bases agree with TRBD1. CDR1 and CDR2 from the germline V gene are MNHEY and SVGEGT. The CDR3 has 13 amino acids. V lost 5 bases, J lost 3 bases, and 2 bases stayed unmatched.

This sequence joins TRBV20-1 and TRBJ1-5; perhaps TRBD1 as D (6 bases). The CDR3 runs to 13 residues. Trimming removed 7 bases from V and 10 bases from J, with 20 bases in between. Per germline, CDR1 DFQATT and CDR2 SNEGSKA (reference sequence). CDR3 loop: CSVHGGPRGPQHF. CDR3 nucleotides: TGCAGTGTCCACGGGGGGCCTCGGGGCCCCCAGCATTTT.

The chain is built from TRBV6-1 and TRBJ2-6, with D uncertain. V was trimmed by 7 bases and J by 1 base, leaving 17 bases between them. From germline, CDR1 is MNHNS and CDR2 SASEGT. The length of the CDR3 is 17 residues. CDR3 nucleotide sequence: TGTGCCAGCACCAAAGTGGGGTACCCTTCTGGGGCCAACGTCCTGACTTTC. This sequence encodes CASTKVGYPSGANVLTF.

This clonotype was seen once. A read error may be the cause here, since a much bigger clone is one base away. The rearrangement joins TRBV6-6 to TRBJ2-6; TRBD1 matches at 7 bases. The germline V gene encodes CDR1 MNHNY and CDR2 SVGAGI (reference sequence). CDR3 length: 16 residues. The CDR3 DNA reads as TGTGCCAGCAGATTGCAGGGGGAATCTGGGGCCAGCGTCCTGACTTTC. It translates to CASRLQGESGASVLTF.

The rearrangement uses TRBV7-2 and TRBJ2-3; weak D call: TRBD2 (6 bases). Trimming left V 8 bases short and J 1 base short, with 16 bases between. The CDR3 has 15 amino acids. Per the germline V gene, CDR1 is SGHTA and CDR2 is FQGNSA. CDR3 nucleotides: TGTGCCAGCGGATCACTAGCTGGTGGCACAGATACGCAGTATTTT. This encodes CASGSLAGGTDTQYF.

There are a few counts of this clonotype. The chain joins TRBV6-6 to TRBJ2-3, with unresolved D. Trimming removed 6 bases from V and 2 bases from J, with 18 bases in between. The CDR3 runs 16 residues. CDR1 is MNHNY and CDR2 is SVGAGI in the germline V gene (reference sequence). The CDR3 sequence is CASRNRKGRNTDTQYF. The CDR3 DNA sequence: TGTGCCAGCAGGAACCGGAAGGGCCGGAACACAGATACGCAGTATTTT.

The chain links TRBV20-1 to TRBJ1-5; 7 bases fit TRBD1. Germline V lookup: CDR1 DFQATT, CDR2 SNEGSKA (reference sequence). After removal of 4 bases from V and 6 bases from J, the junction contained 6 bases not matched to a gene. CDR3 length equals 13 residues. CDR3 nucleotide sequence: TGCAGTGCTAAGAACCGGACAGGTCAGCCCCAGCATTTT. It is translated as CSAKNRTGQPQHF.

This clonotype occurred many times. The chain joins TRBV21-1 to TRBJ1-1; the DNA was not compared with TRBD1, the D call given in the table. TRBV21-1 has pseudogene status. This CDR3 has 16 amino acids. Written as DNA, the CDR3 is TGTGCCAGCAGCACATATATACAGGGAAGGGACACTGAAGCTTTCTTT. Translated, it gives CASSTYIQGRDTEAFF.

This clonotype has more than one count but fewer than ten. The genes are TRBV6-5 and TRBJ1-4, with TRBD1 as a possible D gene (6 bases). V was clipped by 2 bases and J by 7 bases, with 14 bases between them. This CDR3 is 15 amino acids long. Germline lookup yields CDR1 MNHEY and CDR2 SVGAGI. The CDR3: CASSYATRGAEKLFF. CDR3 sequence (DNA): TGTGCCAGCAGTTACGCCACTAGGGGGGCTGAAAAACTGTTTTTT.

This clonotype was recorded many times. The chain couples TRBV7-9 to TRBJ2-3, with D unclear. The V and J ends lost 3 bases and 5 bases respectively, with 12 bases between them. The CDR3 sequence is 14 residues long. The germline CDR1 and CDR2 sequences are SEHNR and FQNEAQ (reference sequence). CDR3 DNA: TGTGCCAGCAGCTTTGGTGGAGATCGAGATACGCAGTATTTT. It encodes CASSFGGDRDTQYF.